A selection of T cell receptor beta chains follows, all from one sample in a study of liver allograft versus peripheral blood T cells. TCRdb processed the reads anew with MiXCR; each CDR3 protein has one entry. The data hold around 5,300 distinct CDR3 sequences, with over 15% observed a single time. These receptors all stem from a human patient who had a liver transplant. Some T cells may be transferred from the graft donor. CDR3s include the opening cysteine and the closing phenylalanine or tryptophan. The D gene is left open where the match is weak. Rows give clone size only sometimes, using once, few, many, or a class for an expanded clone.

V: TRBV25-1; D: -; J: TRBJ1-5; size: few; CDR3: CASSREGNQPQHF; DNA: TGTGCCAGCAGCAGGGAGGGGAATCAGCCCCAGCATTTT
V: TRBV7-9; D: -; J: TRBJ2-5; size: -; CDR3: CASSLAGDQETQYF; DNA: TGTGCCAGCAGCTTAGCGGGAGATCAAGAGACCCAGTACTTC
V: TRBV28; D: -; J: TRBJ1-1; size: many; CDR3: CASTKIMNTEAFF; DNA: TGTGCCAGCACGAAGATCATGAACACTGAAGCTTTCTTT
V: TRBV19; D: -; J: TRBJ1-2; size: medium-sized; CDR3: CASSRTDSYGYTF; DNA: TGTGCCAGTAGTAGGACTGACAGTTATGGCTACACCTTC
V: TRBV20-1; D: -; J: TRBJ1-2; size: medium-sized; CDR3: CSTGMDPEGPGYTF; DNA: TGCAGTACGGGTATGGACCCCGAGGGGCCTGGCTACACCTTC
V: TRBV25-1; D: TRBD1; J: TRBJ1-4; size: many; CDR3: CASSEGQGLFF; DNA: TGTGCCAGCAGTGAAGGACAGGGACTGTTTTTT
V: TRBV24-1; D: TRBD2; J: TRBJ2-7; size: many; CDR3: CATSDFPPPSGAYEQYF; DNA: TGTGCCACCAGTGATTTCCCCCCGCCGAGCGGGGCCTACGAGCAGTACTTC
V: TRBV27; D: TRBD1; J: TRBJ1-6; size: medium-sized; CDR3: CASSFSTGRDSPLHF; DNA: TGTGCCAGCAGTTTTTCGACAGGGAGGGATTCACCCCTCCACTTT
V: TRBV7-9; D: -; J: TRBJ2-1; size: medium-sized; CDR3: CASSLMGWTAEQFF; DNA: TGTGCCAGCAGCTTAATGGGGTGGACAGCCGAGCAGTTCTTC
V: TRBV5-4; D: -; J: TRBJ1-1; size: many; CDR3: CASSLIWGERNTEAFF; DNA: TGTGCCAGCAGCTTGATATGGGGTGAGAGGAACACTGAAGCTTTCTTT
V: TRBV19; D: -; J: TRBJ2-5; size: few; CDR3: CASSIERDRTQYF; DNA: TGTGCCAGTAGTATAGAACGGGACCGGACCCAGTACTTC
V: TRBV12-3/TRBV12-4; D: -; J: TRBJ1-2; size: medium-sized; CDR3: CASSTNRRPNYGYTF; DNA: TGTGCCAGCAGTACGAACAGGCGACCCAACTATGGCTACACCTTC
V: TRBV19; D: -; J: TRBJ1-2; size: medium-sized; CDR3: CASSINNYGYTF; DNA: TGTGCCAGTAGTATAAATAACTATGGCTACACCTTC
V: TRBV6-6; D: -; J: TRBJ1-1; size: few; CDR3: CASRPRVGHTEAFF; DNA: TGTGCCAGCAGACCCAGGGTGGGTCACACTGAAGCTTTCTTT
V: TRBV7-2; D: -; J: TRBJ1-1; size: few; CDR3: CASSRQMNTEAFF; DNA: TGTGCCAGCAGCCGACAGATGAACACTGAAGCTTTCTTT
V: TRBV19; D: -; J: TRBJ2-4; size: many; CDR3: CASSSTGIWRAGTAKNIQYF; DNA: TGTGCCAGTAGTTCGACAGGGATTTGGAGAGCGGGAACAGCCAAAAACATTCAGTACTTC
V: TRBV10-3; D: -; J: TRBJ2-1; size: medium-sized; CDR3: CAISETGIEEQFF; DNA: TGTGCCATCAGTGAGACAGGGATCGAGGAGCAGTTCTTC
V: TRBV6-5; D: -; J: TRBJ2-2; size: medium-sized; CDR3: CASSPEGHTGELFF; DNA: TGTGCCAGCAGTCCCGAGGGTCACACCGGGGAGCTGTTTTTT
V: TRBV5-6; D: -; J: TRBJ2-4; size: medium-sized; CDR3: CASSLAGLSRNIQYF; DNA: TGTGCCAGCAGCCTGGCCGGACTTTCCCGAAACATTCAGTACTTC
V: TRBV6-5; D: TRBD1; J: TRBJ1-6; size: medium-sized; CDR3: CASSADRVSPLHF; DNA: TGTGCCAGCAGCGCCGACAGGGTTTCACCCCTCCACTTT
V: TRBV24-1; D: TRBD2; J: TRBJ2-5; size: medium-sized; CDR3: CAIGGTSGGLETQYF; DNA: TGTGCCATCGGTGGGACTAGCGGGGGGCTGGAGACCCAGTACTTC
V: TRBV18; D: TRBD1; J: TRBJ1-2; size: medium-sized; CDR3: CASSPIGTAGNYGYTF; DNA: TGTGCCAGCTCACCCATCGGGACAGCTGGTAACTATGGCTACACCTTC
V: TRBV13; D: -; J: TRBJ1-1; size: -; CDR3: CASSSRPGAEAFF; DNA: TGTGCCAGCAGCTCTAGGCCCGGCGCTGAAGCTTTCTTT
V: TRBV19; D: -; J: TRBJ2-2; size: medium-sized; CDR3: CASSMETGELFF; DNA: TGTGCCAGTAGTATGGAGACCGGGGAGCTGTTTTTT
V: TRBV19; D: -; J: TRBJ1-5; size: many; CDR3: CASSTRSPLSNQPQHF; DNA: TGTGCCAGTAGTACCCGATCTCCTCTCAGCAATCAGCCCCAGCATTTT
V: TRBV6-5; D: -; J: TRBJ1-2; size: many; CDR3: CASSYSQGANYGYTF; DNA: TGTGCCAGCAGTTACTCACAGGGAGCTAACTATGGCTACACCTTC
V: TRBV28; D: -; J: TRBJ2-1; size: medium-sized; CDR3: CASSFSDGFYNEQFF; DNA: TGTGCCAGCAGTTTTTCCGACGGCTTCTACAATGAGCAGTTCTTC
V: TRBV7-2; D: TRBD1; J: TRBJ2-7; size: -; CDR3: CASSLIGAGTVYEQYF; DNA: TGTGCCAGCAGCTTGATCGGGGCTGGGACAGTTTACGAGCAGTACTTC
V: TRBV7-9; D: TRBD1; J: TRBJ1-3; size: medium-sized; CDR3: CASSLPGQGGNTIYF; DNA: TGTGCCAGCAGCTTACCGGGACAGGGTGGAAACACCATATATTTT
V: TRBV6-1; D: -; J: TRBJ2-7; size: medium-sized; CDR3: CASSAGPGRYEQYF; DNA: TGTGCCAGCAGTGCGGGGCCCGGGCGGTACGAGCAGTACTTC
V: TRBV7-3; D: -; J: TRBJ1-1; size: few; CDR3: CASSFERNTEAFF; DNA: TGTGCCAGCAGCTTCGAGAGGAACACTGAAGCTTTCTTT
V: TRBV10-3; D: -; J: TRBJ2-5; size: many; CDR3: CAIRSAGPQGETQYF; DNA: TGTGCCATCAGGAGTGCCGGCCCCCAGGGTGAGACCCAGTACTTC
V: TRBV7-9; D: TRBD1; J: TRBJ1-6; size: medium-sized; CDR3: CASSLALTGKNSPLHF; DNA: TGTGCCAGCAGCTTAGCCTTGACAGGGAAGAATTCACCCCTCCACTTT
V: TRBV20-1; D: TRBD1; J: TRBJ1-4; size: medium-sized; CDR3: CSAWTGFKLFF; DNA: TGCAGTGCTTGGACAGGGTTCAAACTGTTTTTT
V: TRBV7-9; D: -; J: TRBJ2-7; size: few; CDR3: CASRRAYEQYF; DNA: TGTGCCAGCAGACGAGCCTACGAGCAGTACTTC
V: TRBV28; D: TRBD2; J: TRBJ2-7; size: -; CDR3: CASSLVLREGGSTYEQYF; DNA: TGTGCCAGCAGTTTGGTCTTGCGGGAGGGGGGGTCGACCTACGAGCAGTACTTC
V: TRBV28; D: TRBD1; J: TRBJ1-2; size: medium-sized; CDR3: CASREGGGYTF; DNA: TGTGCCAGCAGGGAAGGGGGCGGCTACACCTTC
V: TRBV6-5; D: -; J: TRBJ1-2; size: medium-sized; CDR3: CASSYSGQEGYGYTF; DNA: TGTGCCAGCAGTTACTCGGGGCAGGAGGGCTATGGCTACACCTTC
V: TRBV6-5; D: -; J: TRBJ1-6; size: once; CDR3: CASSYSGANNSPLHF; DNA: TGTGCCAGCAGTTACTCGGGGGCGAACAATTCACCCCTCCACTTT
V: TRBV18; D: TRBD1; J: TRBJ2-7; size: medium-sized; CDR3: CASSPRTGTEGEQYF; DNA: TGTGCCAGCTCACCCCGGACAGGGACAGAAGGGGAGCAGTACTTC
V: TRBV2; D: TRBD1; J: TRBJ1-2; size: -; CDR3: CASNGQGIYGYTF; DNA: TGTGCCAGCAATGGACAGGGGATCTATGGCTACACCTTC
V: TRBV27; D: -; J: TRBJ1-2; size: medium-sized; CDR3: CASSLDGLNYGYTF; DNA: TGTGCCAGCAGCCTTGACGGACTTAACTATGGCTACACCTTC
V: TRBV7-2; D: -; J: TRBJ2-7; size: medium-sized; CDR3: CASSLAGGPSEQYF; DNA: TGTGCCAGCAGCTTAGCTGGGGGGCCCTCCGAGCAGTACTTC
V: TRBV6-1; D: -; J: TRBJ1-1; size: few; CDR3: CASSVQVNTEAFF; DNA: TGTGCCAGCAGTGTACAGGTGAACACTGAAGCTTTCTTT
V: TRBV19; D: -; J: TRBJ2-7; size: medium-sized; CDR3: CASSIAGKGYYAYEQYF; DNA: TGTGCCAGTAGTATCGCAGGGAAGGGCTACTATGCCTACGAGCAGTACTTC
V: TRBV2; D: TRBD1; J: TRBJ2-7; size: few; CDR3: CASPGQGSGEQYF; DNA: TGTGCCAGTCCGGGACAGGGTTCAGGGGAGCAGTACTTC
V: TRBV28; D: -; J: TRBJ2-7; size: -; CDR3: CASSLYFGAYEQYF; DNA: -
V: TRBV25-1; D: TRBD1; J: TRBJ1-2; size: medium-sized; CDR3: CASSEQGQPDYGYTF; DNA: TGTGCCAGCAGTGAACAGGGACAGCCGGACTATGGCTACACCTTC
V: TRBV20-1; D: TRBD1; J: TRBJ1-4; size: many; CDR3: CSARDVVGTVNIIF; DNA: TGCAGTGCTAGAGATGTGGTGGGGACAGTTAACATAATTTTT
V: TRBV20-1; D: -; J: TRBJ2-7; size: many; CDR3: CSASTPSYEQYF; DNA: TGCAGTGCTTCGACCCCTTCCTACGAGCAGTACTTC
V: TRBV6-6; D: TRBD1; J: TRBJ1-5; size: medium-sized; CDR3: CASSFRQGALSNQPQHF; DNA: TGTGCCAGCAGTTTCCGACAGGGGGCCCTTAGCAATCAGCCCCAGCATTTT
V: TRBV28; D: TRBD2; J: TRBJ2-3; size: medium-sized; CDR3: CASSAADLAGGPDTQYF; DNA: TGTGCCAGCAGTGCAGCGGATCTAGCGGGAGGGCCAGATACGCAGTATTTT
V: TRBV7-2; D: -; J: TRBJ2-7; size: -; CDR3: CASSLTLPYEQYF; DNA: TGTGCCAGCAGCTTAACACTCCCCTACGAGCAGTACTTC